This section outlines one T cell receptor (beta chain) sequence together with its context. This clone was recorded only once. The clone's antigen remains unknown. An end of the junction differs from the germline gene, which may be a read error. This entry belongs to a study of shared clonotypes between healthy human individuals (dated by TCRdb to about 2020). In the study overall: Two women and a few men aged 18 to 49 years were included in the cohort. To estimate repertoire size and how much clonotype sharing occurs between individuals, the study deeply sequenced the blood TCR repertoires of a handful of healthy adults. Per donor, leukapheresis produced somewhere between about 0.8 and 9.5 billion PBMCs. Per donor, three plates each were used for CD4 naive and CD4 memory, two for CD8 naive, and one for CD8 memory. To increase sequencing depth and limit assay-specific biases, TCR repertoire library preparation and sequencing were carried out by different laboratories using diverse techniques. General findings and caveats noted by the study authors: Sampling was restricted to blood, and TCR repertoires in tissue are likely to differ from TCR repertoires in blood. Compared with non-shared clonotypes, clonotypes shared by all four sorted-subset donors had higher generation probabilities. The small number of donors limited the genetic and exposure-history diversity represented. Pairwise subsampling led to the expectation that sequencing depth would affect the degree of clonotype sharing among donors. Larger estimated clonotype richness was generally found for naive subsets than for memory subsets. Incomplete sequencing was indicated by rarefaction of sorted-subset datasets, despite the large sequencing depth. When a handful of donors were compared, the shared fraction of clonotypes was about 5% for naive CD4, around 3.5% for naive CD8, 2.3% for memory CD4, and 0.3% to 0.5% for memory CD8.

TCR CDR3 regions were amplified from genomic DNA by multiplex PCR using the deep immunoSEQ assay. Extracted genomic DNA from each cell subset was distributed evenly across all wells of several immunoSEQ 96-well plates, and each plate was treated as a replicate. Each replicate PCR for sorted subsets received around 210 ng genomic DNA, equal to around 32,000 T cell genomes. The purified libraries were quantified using a Qubit 3.0 fluorometer, sized with a Bioanalyzer 2100, and then quantified again using the KAPA Library Quantification kit. Each immunoSEQ 96-well plate was sequenced on its own single-read 150-cycle Illumina NextSeq 550 flow cell. In the paper's pipeline: Because the immunoSEQ output held only junctional sequences and lacked quality scores, the filtering could not match the filtering applied to full-length reads. Sequences were annotated with PyIR, a Python wrapper for IgBLAST v1.9, using IMGT germline references to assign V/J genes and CDR3. Reads were filtered out if the reads had weak V/J assignments (E-value above 1e-6), no CDR3, stop codons, out-of-frame junctions, or ambiguous translated residues. A V3J clonotype was defined by an identical inferred V gene, J gene, and CDR3 amino acid sequence. The percentage overlap between two repertoires was calculated by dividing the number of shared unique clonotypes by the size of the smaller repertoire. Three approaches were used to assess repertoire richness: RTK rarefaction, the Chao1 estimator, and Recon v2.1 estimates of unobserved clonotypes. Generation probabilities were computed with OLGA for all TCRbeta clonotypes obtained by the gDNA method from four donors. Drawn from immuneACCESS, this table holds only the in-frame rearrangements with V and J called that TCRdb kept. Clones are partly lost; checked studies trace under half to an unresolved V gene and leave the rest unexplained. V and J calls and clone size are those listed in that table; D and trimming were worked out from the DNA. In all, the sample holds around 700,000 clones, and more than 70% of those were seen once. The ten largest clones capture 1.8% of the sample.

Measured from the cysteine to the phenylalanine, the CDR3 is 14 residues long. The read is trimmed to its CDR3 DNA, 42 bases read in frame from base 1. As encoded in the germline V gene, CDR1 is MNHNS while CDR2 is SASEGT. Healthy HIV-negative adults with no recently reported acute infections or vaccinations were included as donors. All donors were Caucasian adults living in Nashville, Tennessee, USA. Magnetic negative selection was used to enrich CD4+ T cells, after which naive cells were positively selected on CD45RA and the negative fraction became the memory subset. Blood was obtained by leukapheresis, after which PBMCs were separated by Ficoll-Histopaque density gradient centrifugation and cryopreserved in liquid nitrogen vapor phase. Analytical flow cytometry was used to check the purity and quantity of each magnetically sorted T cell population. Genomic DNA was isolated from every sorted fraction and measured by UV absorbance on a Nanodrop 2000c.

Specimen: memory CD4+ T cells sorted from blood. The sample's cell subset or site, from its label and the paper: CD45RA-negative fraction. This clonotype was obtained from a woman younger than 45 in good health. The rearrangement combines TRBV6-1 with TRBJ1-2, and 9 bases in between align with TRBD1. The CDR3 corresponds to CASREAGQGVGYTF. The DNA sequence is as follows: TGTGCCAGCAGAGAAGCGGGACAGGGTGTTGGCTACACCTTC.